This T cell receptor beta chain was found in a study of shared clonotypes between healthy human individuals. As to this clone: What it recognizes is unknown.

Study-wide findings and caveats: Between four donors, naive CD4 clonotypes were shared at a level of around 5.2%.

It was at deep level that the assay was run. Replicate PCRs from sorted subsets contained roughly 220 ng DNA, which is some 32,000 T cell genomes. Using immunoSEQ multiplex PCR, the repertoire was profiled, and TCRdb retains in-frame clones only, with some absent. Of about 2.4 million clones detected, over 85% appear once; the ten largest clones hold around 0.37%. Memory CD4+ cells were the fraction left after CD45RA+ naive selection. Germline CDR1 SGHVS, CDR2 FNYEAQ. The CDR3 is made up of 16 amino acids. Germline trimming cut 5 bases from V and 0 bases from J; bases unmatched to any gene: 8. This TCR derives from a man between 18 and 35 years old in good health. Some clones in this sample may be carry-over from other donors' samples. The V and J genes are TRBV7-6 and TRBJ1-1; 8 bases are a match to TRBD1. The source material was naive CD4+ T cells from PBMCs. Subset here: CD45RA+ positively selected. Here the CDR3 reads CASSLGQGEMNTEAFF. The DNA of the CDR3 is TGTGCCAGCAGCCTAGGACAGGGCGAGATGAACACTGAAGCTTTCTTT.